This T cell receptor (beta chain) was recovered during a study of cytomegalovirus exposure and HLA in healthy donors. Study-level findings and limits: Most TCR beta V segments were productive about 87% or about 30% of the time in an earlier analysis.

With 60 Vbeta and 13 Jbeta primers, the PCR was carried out. The method was immunoSEQ multiplex PCR; TCRdb's version includes in-frame clones alone and lacks a portion of them. The specimen's table records 150,000 or so clones. As for this clone: Antigen unknown.

The CDR3 consists of 16 residues. With 5 bases removed from V and 0 bases from J, the gap between germline ends came to 16 bases. Germline CDR1 is MNHEY and CDR2 is SMNVEV (reference sequence). Healthy bone marrow donors made up the donors. The clonotype comes from a woman between 45 and 65 years old in good health and CMV-seronegative. The rearrangement links TRBV27 to TRBJ2-5, with TRBD2 as a possible D gene (5 bases). Sequenced: PBMCs. CDR3 sequence (DNA): TGTGCCAGCAGTCCATACGGAGGTGGGAACCAAGAGACCCAGTACTTC. Residues: CASSPYGGGNQETQYF.